Here is one T cell receptor (beta chain) with its context. Following a re-call of the 5' RACE reads, TCRdb has one entry per CDR3 protein and lacks DNA. This table lists 200,000 to 250,000 distinct CDR3 sequences. This sample is part of a study of monozygotic twins with inflammatory bowel disease. Germline CDR1 is MDHEN and CDR2 is SYDVKM. This CDR3 contains 15 residues. The sample taken for sequencing was blood. The rearrangement links TRBV28 to TRBJ1-5; checking the TCRdb D call of TRBD1 is not possible without DNA. This receptor was identified in a human donor with ulcerative colitis or Crohn's disease, or a healthy co-twin of an affected twin (not recorded which). Here the CDR3 reads CASGSTGARNQPQHF.